The present entry profiles one TCR beta chain with its context. Its specificity is not known. This sample stems from a study of CD8 T cells in ankylosing spondylitis. Whole-study results and caveats: Seemingly distinctive of ankylosing spondylitis blood was a TCR beta motif formed by eight highly homologous variants.

Germline V CDR1 and CDR2: MDHEN, SYDVKM. CDR3 length: 17 amino acids. V was trimmed by 9 bases and J by 0 bases, leaving 21 bases between them. TCRdb called the 5' RACE reads again in MiXCR, with one record for every CDR3 protein. Here the sample spans more than 300,000 distinct CDR3 sequences, less than 10% being singletons. The origin of this receptor is a male donor with ankylosing spondylitis. Source material: blood, either unsorted or a sorted T cell fraction (not recorded which). The rearrangement links TRBV28 to TRBJ2-1; the D gene is possibly TRBD1 (5 bases). CDR3 sequence (DNA): TGTGCCAGAAGGGGATCAGGTGTGCGGAGCTCCTACAATGAGCAGTTCTTC. Its translation is CARRGSGVRSSYNEQFF.